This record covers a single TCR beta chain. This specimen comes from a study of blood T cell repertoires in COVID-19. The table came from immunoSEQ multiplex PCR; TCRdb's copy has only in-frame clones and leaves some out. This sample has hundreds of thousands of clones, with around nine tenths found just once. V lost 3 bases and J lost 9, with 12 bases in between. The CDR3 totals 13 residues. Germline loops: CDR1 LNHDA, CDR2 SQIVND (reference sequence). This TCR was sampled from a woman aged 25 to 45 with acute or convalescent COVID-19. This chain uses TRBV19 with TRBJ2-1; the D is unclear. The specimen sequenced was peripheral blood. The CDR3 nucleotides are TGTGCCAGTAGTATCGGTCGGTCCGGTGAGCAGTTCTTC. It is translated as CASSIGRSGEQFF. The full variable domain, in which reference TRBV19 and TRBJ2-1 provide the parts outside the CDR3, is DGGITQSPKYLFRKEGQNVTLSCEQNLNHDAMYWYRQDPGQGLRLIYYSQIVNDFQKGDIAEGYSVSREKKESFPLTVTSAQKNPTAFYLCASSIGRSGEQFFGPGTRLTVL.